This entry is about one TCR beta chain. The antigen is not known. Alongside a J-beta primer mix, a sample-barcoded 5' primer served in a second PCR lasting about 7 to 12 cycles. TCRdb re-derived calls from the 5' RACE reads in MiXCR, one entry per CDR3 protein. The sample includes roughly 700,000 distinct CDR3 sequences, roughly 25% seen only once; the top ten take 9.4%. Those donating, healthy Caucasian individuals from Russia, were aged roughly 6 to 100. The sample is drawn from a study of blood T cells in healthy people across ages. Study results and caveats: Roughly linear age-related decline in beta diversity appeared, significant by age about 40.

These records were also assigned to another study, of T cells of mothers and their children. That work adds: For each mother, over 9.5 million TCR beta CDR3 reads were obtained, and for each child, some 3 million. Researchers report slightly higher, though non-significant, overlap in related mother-child pairs than in unrelated pairs.

This TCR derives from a boy aged 5-17 years in good health. Source material: blood.

CDR3 nucleotides: TGCAGTGCTAGCCCGGCTAGCGGTAACAATGAGCAGTTCTTC. Encoded protein: CSASPASGNNEQFF. V usage is TRBV20-1 and J usage is TRBJ2-1, with 7 bases that match TRBD2. J gave up 5 bases and V 3 bases, and 7 bases lay outside the gene matches. The CDR3 is made up of 14 amino acids. Germline loops: CDR1 DFQATT, CDR2 SNEGSKA (reference sequence).